This TCR beta chain comes out of a study of cytomegalovirus exposure and HLA in healthy donors. Study-level results: It was 150 to 200 TCR beta chains that were listed as cytomegalovirus-associated. Whilst most TCR sequences proved rare, a subset of public TCRs occurred across many donors. Analysis performed later found more than 15,000 TCR beta sequences associated with HLA alleles at 0.05 false discovery rate. In vitro work confirmed that a few CMV-associated chains recognize CMV antigens.

A remark on this clone: Its target is unknown.

Primers included in the PCR were 60 Vbeta and 13 Jbeta primers. Sequenced by immunoSEQ multiplex PCR; TCRdb stores in-frame clones only, minus some. Of fewer than 200,000 clones in the sample, approximately 85% are singletons; the top ten hold around a tenth. The V gene's germline CDR1 is SGHNT and CDR2 YYREEE (reference sequence). The CDR3 spans 15 residues. V gave up 0 bases and J gave up 6 bases, with 13 bases separating them. This sequence joins TRBV5-4 and TRBJ2-4, with TRBD1 as a possible D gene (5 bases). Material: PBMCs. This receptor was obtained from a man aged 50 to 59 in good health and CMV-seropositive. CDR3 DNA: TGTGCCAGCAGCTTGGATGTCGGAGACAGAAACATTCAGTACTTC. This gives the protein CASSLDVGDRNIQYF.